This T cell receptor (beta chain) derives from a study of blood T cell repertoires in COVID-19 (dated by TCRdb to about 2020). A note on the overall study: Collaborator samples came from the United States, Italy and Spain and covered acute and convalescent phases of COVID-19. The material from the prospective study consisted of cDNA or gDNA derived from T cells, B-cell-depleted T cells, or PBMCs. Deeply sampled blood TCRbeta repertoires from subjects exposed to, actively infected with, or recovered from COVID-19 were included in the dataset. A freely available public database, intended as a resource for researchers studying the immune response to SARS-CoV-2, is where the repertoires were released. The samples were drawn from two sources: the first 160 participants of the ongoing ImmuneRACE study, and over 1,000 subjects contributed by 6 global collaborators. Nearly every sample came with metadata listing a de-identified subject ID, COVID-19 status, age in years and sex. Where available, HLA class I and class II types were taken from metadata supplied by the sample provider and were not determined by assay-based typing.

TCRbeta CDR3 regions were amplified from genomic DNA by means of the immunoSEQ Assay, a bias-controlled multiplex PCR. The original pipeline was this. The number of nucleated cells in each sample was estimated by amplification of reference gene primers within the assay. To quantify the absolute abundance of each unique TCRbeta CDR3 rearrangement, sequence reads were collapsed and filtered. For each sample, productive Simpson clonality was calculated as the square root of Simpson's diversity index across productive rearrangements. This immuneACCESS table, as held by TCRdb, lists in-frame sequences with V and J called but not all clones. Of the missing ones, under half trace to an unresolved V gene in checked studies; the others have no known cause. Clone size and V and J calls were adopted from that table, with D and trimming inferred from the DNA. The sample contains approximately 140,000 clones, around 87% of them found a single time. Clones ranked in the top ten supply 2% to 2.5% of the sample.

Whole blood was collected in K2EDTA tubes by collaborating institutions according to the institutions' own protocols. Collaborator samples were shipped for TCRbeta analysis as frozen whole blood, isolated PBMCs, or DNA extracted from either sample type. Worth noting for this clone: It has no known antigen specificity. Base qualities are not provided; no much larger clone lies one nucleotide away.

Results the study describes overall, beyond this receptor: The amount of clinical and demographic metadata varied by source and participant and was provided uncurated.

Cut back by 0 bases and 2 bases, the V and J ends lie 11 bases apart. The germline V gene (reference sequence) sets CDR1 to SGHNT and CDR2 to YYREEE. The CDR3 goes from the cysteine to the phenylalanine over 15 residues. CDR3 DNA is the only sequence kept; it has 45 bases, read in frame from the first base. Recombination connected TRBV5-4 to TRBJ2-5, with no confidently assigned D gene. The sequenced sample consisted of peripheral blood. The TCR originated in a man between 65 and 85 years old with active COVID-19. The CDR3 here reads CASSLDVTPQETQYF. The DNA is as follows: TGTGCCAGCAGCTTGGATGTAACACCTCAAGAGACCCAGTACTTC.